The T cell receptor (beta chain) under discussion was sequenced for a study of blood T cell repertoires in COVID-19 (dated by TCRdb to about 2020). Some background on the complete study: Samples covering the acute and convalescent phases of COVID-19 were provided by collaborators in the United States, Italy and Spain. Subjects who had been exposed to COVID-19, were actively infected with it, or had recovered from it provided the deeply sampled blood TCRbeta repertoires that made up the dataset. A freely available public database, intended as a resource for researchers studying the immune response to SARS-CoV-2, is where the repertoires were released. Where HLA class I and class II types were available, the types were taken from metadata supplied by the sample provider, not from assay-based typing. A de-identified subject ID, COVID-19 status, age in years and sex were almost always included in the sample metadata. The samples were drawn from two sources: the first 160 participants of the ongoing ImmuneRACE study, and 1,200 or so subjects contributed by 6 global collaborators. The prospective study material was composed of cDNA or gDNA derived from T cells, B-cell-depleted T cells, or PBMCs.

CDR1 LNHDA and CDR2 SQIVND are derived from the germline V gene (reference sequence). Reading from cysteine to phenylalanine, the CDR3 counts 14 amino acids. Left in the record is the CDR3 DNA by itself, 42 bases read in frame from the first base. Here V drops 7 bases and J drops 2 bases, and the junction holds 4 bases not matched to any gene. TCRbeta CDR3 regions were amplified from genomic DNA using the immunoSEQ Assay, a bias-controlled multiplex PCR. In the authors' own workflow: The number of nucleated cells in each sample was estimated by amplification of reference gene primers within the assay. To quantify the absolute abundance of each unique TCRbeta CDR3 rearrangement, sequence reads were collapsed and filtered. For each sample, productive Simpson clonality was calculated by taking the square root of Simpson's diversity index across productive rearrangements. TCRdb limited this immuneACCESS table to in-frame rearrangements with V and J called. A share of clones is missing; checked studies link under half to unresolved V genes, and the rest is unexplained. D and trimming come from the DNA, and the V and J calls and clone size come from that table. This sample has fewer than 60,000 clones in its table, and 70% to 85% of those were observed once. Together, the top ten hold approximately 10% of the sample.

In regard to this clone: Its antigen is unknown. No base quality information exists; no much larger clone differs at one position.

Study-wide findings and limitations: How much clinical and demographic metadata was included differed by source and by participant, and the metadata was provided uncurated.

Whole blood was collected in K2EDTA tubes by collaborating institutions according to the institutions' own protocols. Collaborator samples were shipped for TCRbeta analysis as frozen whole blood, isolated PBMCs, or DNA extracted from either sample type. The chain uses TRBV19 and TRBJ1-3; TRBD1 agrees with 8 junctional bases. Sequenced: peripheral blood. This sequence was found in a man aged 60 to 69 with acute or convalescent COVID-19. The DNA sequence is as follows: TGTGCCAGTACTACACAGGGGGCTGGAAACACCATATATTTT. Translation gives CASTTQGAGNTIYF.